This T cell receptor beta chain appears in the sequencing data of a study of T cells after yellow fever vaccination (dated by TCRdb to between 2017 and 2020). Notes on the research overall: The SMART-Seq v4 Ultra Low Input RNA kit was used to prepare libraries from fractions with low cell numbers. Bulk TCR alpha and beta repertoires were sequenced longitudinally to track T-cell clones before and after primary and booster YFV17D yellow fever vaccination. Two healthy male donors made up the cohort, one aged 18 to 30 years and the other aged 30 to 40 years. Bulk PBMC replicates and cell subsets were isolated from blood drawn at multiple timepoints before and after both primary and secondary immunization. General conclusions and limits of the study: After the booster, most of the clones that had expanded following primary vaccination were detected again (approximately 95% of CD4 and around 87% of CD8), which suggests that memory was broadly maintained. Because abundant contaminating clonotypes from the bulk population could be contained in FACS-sorted repertoires, computational filtering was required. Only a couple of donors were included in the study, so the extent to which the findings can be generalized is limited. A small fraction of clonotypes showed up in both the CD4 and CD8 compartments, probably as a result of convergent recombination. Compared with the primary T-cell response, the secondary T-cell response was weaker but faster, peaking on day 5 rather than day 15.

V drops 0 bases and J drops 7 bases, leaving 4 bases in between. CDR1 is given as LGHDT and CDR2 as YNNKEL, both from the germline V gene (reference sequence). The CDR3 covers 12 residues, taking in both the cysteine and the phenylalanine. Here the CDR3 DNA is all that survives: 36 bases in frame from base 1. In the paper's terms, the treatment or condition label means: live attenuated yellow fever vaccine strain. PBMCs were isolated from peripheral blood using a standard Ficoll-Paque protocol. Dynabeads CD4 and CD8 positive selection kits were used to isolate CD4 and CD8 T-cell fractions. RNA was extracted with TriZol from bulk PBMCs, CD4 and CD8 fractions, and dextramer-positive and dextramer-negative fractions. These reads were obtained on an Illumina NovaSeq 6000. Synthesis of TCR cDNA relied on 5'RACE template switching, a step that introduced a universal primer site along with unique molecular identifiers. cDNA synthesis was primed from both the TCR alpha and TCR beta constant segments. Two PCR steps were used to amplify libraries, with sample barcodes and sequencing adapters being added in the second step. Libraries were sequenced on Illumina HiSeq 2500 (2x100 bp) or NovaSeq (2x150 bp). The study's processing was this. Demultiplexing of reads and collapsing into UMI consensus sequences were performed with MIGEC, and V(D)J alignment was carried out with MiXCR. Clonotypes responding to the vaccine were identified with edgeR on replicate PBMC samples, with the criteria of FDR below 0.01 and a log2 fold change above 5 up to day 15. Each bulk clonotype was labeled CD4 or CD8 based on which sequenced repertoire, CD4 or CD8, contained the clonotype at higher abundance. TCRdb ran its own pipeline on the public reads, namely fastp trimming at Q25 and MiXCR clone calling, and kept in-frame beta chains. Rows are combined by CDR3 protein, so each entry shows the most common genes and DNA. TCRdb's processing, not the authors', yielded these V and J calls. Here the sample has about 320,000 distinct CDR3 sequences; about 10% occur a single time. The ten largest clones capture under 4% of the sample.

A word on this clonotype: This clone's antigen is unknown. Qualities for individual bases were not recorded, and no much larger clone is one base off.

The rearranged segments are TRBV3-1 and TRBJ2-4, with an unclear D gene assignment. The specimen comprised CD4+ T cells sorted from PBMCs, sampled 45 days after the yellow fever booster vaccination. The TCR sequence derives from a man younger than 30 who received the YFV17D yellow fever vaccine. The nucleotide sequence is given as TGTGCCAGCAGCCAAGATTTTAACATTCAGTACTTC. Its coded protein is CASSQDFNIQYF.